These 27 T cell receptor beta chains originate from one sample sequenced in a study of T cells in tuberculosis. The assay was immunoSEQ multiplex PCR, and TCRdb's table has in-frame clones only and misses some. The sample includes about 36,000 clones, more than 85% of them seen just once. Sequencing used PBMCs. These receptors were taken from a donor between 10 and 29 years old with latent tuberculosis or without tuberculosis infection.

V is TRBV5-1 and J is TRBJ1-3; D possibly corresponds to TRBD1 (6 bases). CDR3 length: 16 amino acids. Germline assignment: CDR1 SGHRS and CDR2 YFSETQ. The V end was cut by 0 bases, the J end by 0 bases, with 10 bases between. The CDR3 region has the DNA TGCGCCAGCAGCTTGGGACAGGACCACTCTGGAAACACCATATATTTT. This encodes CASSLGQDHSGNTIYF.

V usage is TRBV19 and J usage is TRBJ2-1, with 9 nucleotides matching TRBD1. J lost 10 bases, V lost 5 bases, and 9 bases had no gene match. CDR1 is LNHDA, CDR2 SQIVND, per germline (reference sequence). This CDR3 region has 14 residues. The chain's CDR3 is CASSSLAGTGEQFF. In nucleotides, the CDR3 is TGTGCCAGTAGTTCGTTGGCAGGGACAGGGGAGCAGTTCTTC.

The chain carries TRBV9 and TRBJ2-7; unclear D gene. Trimming removed 4 bases at V and 5 bases at J, with 13 bases between. The germline gives CDR1 SGDLS, CDR2 YYNGEE. This CDR3 has 13 amino acids. CDR3 in amino acids: CASSYRTRDEQYF. The CDR3 nucleotides read TGTGCCAGCAGCTACCGCACACGTGACGAGCAGTACTTC.

In this sample, this clone turned up a few times. This chain connects TRBV11-2 to TRBJ2-1, with 7 bases lining up with TRBD2. The ends lost 0 bases at V and 7 bases at J; junction bases unmatched: 6. The CDR3 has 15 amino acids. The V gene's germline CDR1 is SGHAT and CDR2 FQNNGV. The CDR3: CASSLDVGGGNEQFF. The CDR3 DNA reads as TGTGCCAGCAGCTTAGATGTGGGCGGGGGAAATGAGCAGTTCTTC.

The chain links TRBV10-1 to TRBJ2-7; D possibly corresponds to TRBD1 (6 bases). V lost 4 bases and J 0 bases, leaving 16 bases between the germline ends. The CDR3 has 16 residues. The germline gives CDR1 WNHNN, CDR2 SYGVQD (reference sequence). In DNA, the CDR3 is TGCGCCAGCAGTGCCCTGACGTTGACAGGCTCCTACGAGCAGTACTTC. Translated, it gives CASSALTLTGSYEQYF.

The CDR3 reads CASSYPLGRAFTGELFF. DNA of the CDR3: TGTGCCAGTTCTTACCCCCTGGGGAGGGCTTTCACCGGGGAGCTGTTTTTT. This chain connects TRBV19 to TRBJ2-2; 7 bases agree with TRBD2. The CDR3 contains 17 residues. Germline CDR1 is LNHDA and CDR2 is SQIVND (reference sequence). V was pared by 8 bases and J by 4 bases, with 16 bases of the junction left unmatched.

The chain recombines TRBV27 with TRBJ1-2, with 8 bases fitting TRBD1. The germline CDR1 and CDR2 sequences are MNHEY and SMNVEV (reference sequence). Trimming cost V 6 bases and J 3 bases; bases outside gene matches: 9. The CDR3 length is 15 residues. CDR3 protein: CASSPLDRVDYGYTF. CDR3 DNA: TGTGCCAGCAGCCCACTGGACAGGGTCGACTATGGCTACACCTTC.

The V and J genes are TRBV4-2 and TRBJ2-2; perhaps TRBD1 as D (6 bases). V dropped 0 bases and J dropped 2 bases, with 10 bases sitting between them. CDR3 size: 16 residues. Germline V gives CDR1 LGHNA, CDR2 YNFKEQ. The CDR3 DNA sequence: TGTGCCAGCAGCCAAGATCGAGGGGGAAACACCGGGGAGCTGTTTTTT. Translated, it gives CASSQDRGGNTGELFF.

The rearrangement joins TRBV7-2 to TRBJ1-2; TRBD1 agrees at 7 bases. The CDR3 covers 14 residues. V lost 5 bases, J lost 4 bases, and 7 bases stayed unmatched. From germline, CDR1 is SGHTA and CDR2 FQGNSA. The CDR3 spells CASSPRTGRYGYTF. The DNA for the CDR3 is TGTGCCAGCAGCCCAAGGACAGGCCGCTATGGCTACACCTTC.

This chain links TRBV7-8 with TRBJ2-7; 7 bases match TRBD1. Germline V lookup: CDR1 SGHVS, CDR2 FQNEAQ. This CDR3 is 13 amino acids long. V shed 5 bases and J 3 bases; nucleotides not matched to a gene: 4. The CDR3 nucleotides read TGTGCCAGCAGCCAAGGACAGGTCTACGAGCAGTACTTC. It codes for CASSQGQVYEQYF.

CDR3 region: CASSERKMGTNEKLFF. Here the CDR3 DNA reads TGTGCCAGCTCAGAGAGAAAGATGGGCACTAATGAAAAACTGTTTTTT. This chain joins TRBV18 and TRBJ1-4; no clear D gene. The CDR3 runs to 16 residues. The germline gives CDR1 KGHSH, CDR2 LQKENI. V gave up 5 bases and J gave up 2 bases, with 15 bases separating them.

The V and J genes are TRBV7-6 and TRBJ1-1; 9 nucleotides agree with TRBD1. The length of the CDR3 is 14 residues. Germline CDR1 and CDR2: SGHVS and FNYEAQ. V shed 5 bases, J shed 6 bases, and the junction held 7 bases outside the gene matches. CDR3 nucleotides: TGTGCCAGCAGCGGACAGGGGTATAGCGCTGAAGCTTTCTTT. Protein: CASSGQGYSAEAFF.

This rearrangement joins TRBV5-6 to TRBJ2-3; 10 nucleotides agree with TRBD1. CDR1 SGHDT and CDR2 YYEEEE come from the germline V gene. The V and J ends lost 0 bases and 5 bases, in that order; junction bases with no gene match: 3. CDR3 length equals 15 residues. The CDR3 sequence: CASSLVTGGGDTQYF. The CDR3 DNA sequence: TGTGCCAGCAGCTTGGTGACAGGGGGCGGAGATACGCAGTATTTT.

The V call is TRBV19, the J call TRBJ2-1, with TRBD2 as a possible D gene (7 bases). The germline V gene has CDR1 LNHDA and CDR2 SQIVND (reference sequence). The CDR3 runs 14 residues. The V end lost 4 bases, the J end lost 6 bases, and 13 bases lay between the germline ends. CDR3 coding DNA: TGTGCCAGTAGTACGCGGGGGCACCGCAATGAGCAGTTCTTC. Translated: CASSTRGHRNEQFF.

The chain couples TRBV4-3 to TRBJ2-7, with a possible D match to TRBD2 (5 bases). V lost 0 bases to trimming and J lost 3 bases, with 9 bases between them. This CDR3 is 14 amino acids long. CDR1 is LGHNA, CDR2 YSLEER, per germline. CDR3 amino acids: CASSQDGKGYEQYF. The DNA for the CDR3 is TGCGCCAGCAGCCAAGACGGGAAGGGCTACGAGCAGTACTTC.

The rearrangement joins TRBV5-1 to TRBJ1-2; TRBD1 agrees at 8 bases. Germline V gene lookup returns CDR1 SGHRS and CDR2 YFSETQ. This CDR3 is built from 15 residues. After removal of 5 bases from V and 2 bases from J, the junction contained 8 bases not matched to a gene. This chain's CDR3 is CASSLRQGSNYGYTF. The CDR3 DNA reads TGCGCCAGCAGTTTAAGACAGGGGTCCAACTATGGCTACACCTTC.

V and J are TRBV4-3 and TRBJ2-2; D unresolved. CDR1 is LGHNA, CDR2 YSLEER, per germline. The V end lost 3 bases, the J end lost 0 bases, and 8 bases lay between the germline ends. The length of the CDR3 is 15 residues. The CDR3 reads CASSQAPSNTGELFF. The CDR3 DNA reads as TGCGCCAGCAGCCAGGCACCTTCGAACACCGGGGAGCTGTTTTTT.

The chain uses TRBV7-3 and TRBJ2-3; 10 bases are a match to TRBD2. The V segment lost 9 bases and the J segment 3 bases; nucleotides outside the gene matches: 12. Per the germline V gene, CDR1 is SGHTA and CDR2 is FQGTGA. The CDR3 spans 16 residues. CDR3 sequence (DNA): TGTGCCAGTGGTTTAGCGGGGGGCTTGATAACAGATACGCAGTATTTT. It is translated as CASGLAGGLITDTQYF.

The chain links TRBV6-1 to TRBJ2-7; D perhaps matches TRBD1 (7 bases). The germline V gene has CDR1 MNHNS and CDR2 SASEGT. The V and J ends lost 3 bases and 2 bases respectively, with 11 bases between them. The CDR3 consists of 14 residues. The CDR3 loop is CASSDQGGTYEQYF. The CDR3 DNA is TGTGCCAGCAGTGACCAGGGGGGCACCTACGAGCAGTACTTC.

This rearrangement joins TRBV4-3 to TRBJ2-2; 10 positions agree with TRBD1. With 4 bases clipped from V and 6 bases from J, the junction kept 11 bases outside the gene matches. The CDR3 has 17 amino acids. Germline V gives CDR1 LGHNA, CDR2 YSLEER. CDR3 in DNA: TGCGCCAGCAGCCTTGGCCGTCGGACAGGGGGATCCGGGGAGCTGTTTTTT. Protein product: CASSLGRRTGGSGELFF.

The rearrangement links TRBV7-2 to TRBJ1-2, with D possibly matching TRBD1 (6 bases). V lost 5 bases to trimming and J lost 7 bases, with 11 bases between them. The CDR3 length is 12 residues. Germline V gene sequence: CDR1 SGHTA, CDR2 FQGNSA. The CDR3 DNA is TGTGCCAGCAGCCCAAGGGACACTGGCTACACCTTC. This sequence encodes CASSPRDTGYTF.

The CDR3 here is CASSAGSGGADIQGNEQFF. CDR3 sequence (DNA): TGTGCCAGCAGCGCCGGTAGCGGGGGGGCAGATATCCAAGGCAATGAGCAGTTCTTC. J is TRBJ2-1 and V is TRBV9; 11 bases line up with TRBD2. Germline V gene lookup returns CDR1 SGDLS and CDR2 YYNGEE. There are 19 residues in the CDR3. V was pared by 3 bases and J by 6 bases, with 17 bases of the junction left unmatched. The whole variable domain, filled in from reference TRBV9 and TRBJ2-1, reads DSGVTQTPKHLITATGQRVTLRCSPRSGDLSVYWYQQSLDQGLQFLIQYYNGEERAKGNILERFSAQQFPDLHSELNLSSLELGDSALYFCASSAGSGGADIQGNEQFFGPGTRLTVL.

The J gene is TRBJ2-3, the V gene TRBV7-3; 11 bases fit TRBD2. The ends lost 2 bases at V and 4 bases at J; junction bases unmatched: 2. Germline loops: CDR1 SGHTA, CDR2 FQGTGA. The CDR3 contains 15 residues. The CDR3 is CASSLLAGGPDTQYF. The CDR3 DNA sequence: TGTGCCAGCAGCTTATTAGCGGGGGGGCCAGATACGCAGTATTTT.

This chain uses TRBV6-1 with TRBJ2-7; TRBD1 matches 8 bases. This CDR3 spans 17 amino acids. Per germline, CDR1 MNHNS and CDR2 SASEGT. With V trimmed by 0 bases and J by 3 bases, 10 bases remained unmatched. The CDR3 here is CASSEALLGQGSYEQYF. CDR3 coding DNA: TGTGCCAGCAGTGAAGCGCTTCTCGGACAGGGAAGCTACGAGCAGTACTTC.

The V call is TRBV19, the J call TRBJ1-2; no clear D gene. Trimming pared 1 base from V and 0 bases from J, leaving 6 bases between. The germline gives CDR1 LNHDA, CDR2 SQIVND (reference sequence). The CDR3 is 14 residues long. CDR3 sequence: CASSIGNTNYGYTF. As DNA, the CDR3 is TGTGCCAGTAGTATAGGTAATACTAACTATGGCTACACCTTC.

The rearrangement uses TRBV5-1 and TRBJ1-6; possibly TRBD1 for D (5 bases). The CDR3 length is 17 residues. Germline V CDR1 and CDR2: SGHRS, YFSETQ. The V end was cut by 0 bases, the J end by 2 bases, with 12 bases between. CDR3 in amino acids: CASSLEDGGTYNSPLHF. CDR3 DNA sequence: TGCGCCAGCAGCTTGGAGGACGGGGGGACCTATAATTCACCCCTCCACTTT.

The rearrangement uses TRBV5-1 and TRBJ2-3, with 7 bases fitting TRBD1. The germline V gene has CDR1 SGHRS and CDR2 YFSETQ. CDR3 length: 16 amino acids. Germline trimming cut 5 bases from V and 4 bases from J; bases unmatched to any gene: 13. CDR3 sequence reads: CASRDRTGSTPDTQYF. The CDR3 nucleotides read TGCGCCAGCAGGGACCGGACAGGCTCGACCCCAGATACGCAGTATTTT. The complete variable domain, with remaining parts taken from reference TRBV5-1 and TRBJ2-3, reads KAGVTQTPRYLIKTRGQQVTLSCSPISGHRSVSWYQQTPGQGLQFLFEYFSETQRNKGNFPGRFSGRQFSNSRSEMNVSTLELGDSALYLCASRDRTGSTPDTQYFGPGTRLTVL.